This T cell receptor (beta chain) was sequenced during a study of early T cells in non-severe SARS-CoV-2 infection. Overall study results and limits: Matching results from VDJdb favored anti-spike CD8 responses, leaving private and CD4 specificities undetected.

This clonotype was seen more than once but under ten times. Its antigen is not identified. The ends were cut back, 1 base at V and 2 bases at J, with 23 bases in the middle. The V gene's germline CDR1 is DFQATT and CDR2 SNEGSKA (reference sequence). The CDR3 sequence is 18 residues long. One entry per CDR3 protein results from TCRdb running MiXCR on the 5' RACE reads. The data hold about 46,000 distinct CDR3 sequences, with 5.4% observed a single time. J is TRBJ1-2 and V is TRBV20-1; possibly TRBD1 for D (5 bases). The sequence was collected from an adult who was a healthcare worker with PCR-confirmed SARS-CoV-2 infection or an uninfected control (not recorded which). The sequencing used whole blood, collected at baseline. The CDR3 DNA follows: TGCAGTGCTAGAGCCTTCGCAAGCTCTTTGGGGGGAAACTATGGCTACACCTTC. Translating it yields CSARAFASSLGGNYGYTF.